This is a list of T cell receptor beta chains from one sample in a study of control samples from healthy donors and cancer patients. Sequencing used immunoSEQ multiplex PCR; TCRdb keeps in-frame clones, though not all of them. The table includes tens of thousands of clones, approximately 90% detected once. The material sequenced was blood. Receptor source: a woman aged 45 to 65 in good health. CDR3s include the opening cysteine and the closing phenylalanine or tryptophan. The order of the fields is V gene, D gene, J gene, clone size, CDR3 protein, CDR3 DNA. A D gene is named only where the DNA matches it firmly. Size values are once, few and many counts, or a class for expanded clones, and some rows have none.

>TRBV12-3/TRBV12-4|-|TRBJ1-1|-
CASSLGPNEAFF
TGTGCCAGCAGTTTAGGACCCAATGAAGCTTTCTTT
>TRBV19|-|TRBJ1-2|-
CASSSRREGGYTF
TGTGCCAGTAGTAGCCGGAGGGAGGGTGGCTACACCTTC
>TRBV4-2|-|TRBJ1-3|-
CASSQVTVGLASGNTIYF
TGTGCCAGCAGCCAAGTTACAGTTGGCTTGGCCTCTGGAAACACCATATATTTT
>TRBV5-6|-|TRBJ2-7|-
CASSGPGSLLYEQYF
TGTGCCAGCAGCGGCCCGGGGTCTCTCCTATACGAGCAGTACTTC
>TRBV28|-|TRBJ1-2|-
CACAGGLLFYGYTF
TGTGCCTGCGCCGGGGGCCTCTTGTTCTATGGCTACACCTTC
>TRBV5-6|TRBD2|TRBJ2-3|once
CASSSLAGFTDTQYF
TGTGCCAGCAGCTCCCTAGCGGGGTTCACAGATACGCAGTATTTT
>TRBV28|-|TRBJ1-4|-
CAVGRRDEKLFF
TGTGCCGTTGGGCGGCGGGATGAAAAACTGTTTTTT
>TRBV9|TRBD2|TRBJ2-3|-
CASSVGGGEWDTQYF
TGTGCCAGCAGCGTAGGCGGGGGGGAGTGGGATACGCAGTATTTT
>TRBV6-5|-|TRBJ2-7|-
CASRRTERSEQYF
TGTGCCAGCAGGAGGACGGAAAGAAGCGAGCAGTACTTC
>TRBV5-6|TRBD1|TRBJ2-4|-
CASSETGGAKNIQYF
TGTGCCAGCAGCGAGACAGGGGGCGCCAAAAACATTCAGTACTTC
>TRBV2|-|TRBJ1-1|-
CASSVTNTEAFF
TGTGCCAGCAGTGTCACGAACACTGAAGCTTTCTTT
>TRBV11-3|-|TRBJ2-7|-
CASSPVEGTNEQYF
TGTGCCAGCAGCCCAGTGGAGGGAACCAACGAGCAGTACTTC
>TRBV6-5|-|TRBJ1-1|-
CASSYWGGRDTEAFF
TGTGCCAGCAGTTACTGGGGGGGGCGGGACACTGAAGCTTTCTTT
>TRBV18|-|TRBJ1-1|-
CASSPLTENTEAFF
TGTGCCAGCTCACCACTCACGGAGAACACTGAAGCTTTCTTT
>TRBV7-9|TRBD1|TRBJ2-1|once
CASSEYRDSNNEQFF
TGTGCCAGCAGCGAGTACCGGGACAGCAACAATGAGCAGTTCTTC
>TRBV25-1|-|TRBJ2-3|few
CASSEDYTDTQYF
TGTGCCAGCAGTGAAGACTACACAGATACGCAGTATTTT
>TRBV7-2|TRBD2|TRBJ2-1|-
CASSLGDSGNNEQFF
TGTGCCAGCAGCTTAGGGGATAGCGGGAACAATGAGCAGTTCTTC
>TRBV19|-|TRBJ1-2|-
CASSKGFYGYTF
TGTGCCAGTAGTAAAGGGTTTTATGGCTACACCTTC
>TRBV19|-|TRBJ1-2|-
CASGSGTNYGYTF
TGTGCCAGTGGATCAGGCACTAACTATGGCTACACCTTC
>TRBV7-2|TRBD2|TRBJ2-1|-
CASSIAGAPNEQFF
TGTGCCAGCAGCATAGCGGGGGCGCCCAATGAGCAGTTCTTC
>TRBV4-3|-|TRBJ2-2|-
CASSQEDGGPGELFF
TGCGCCAGCAGCCAAGAAGACGGAGGTCCCGGGGAGCTGTTTTTT
>TRBV20-1|-|TRBJ1-1|once
CSAHRNTEAFF
TGCAGTGCGCACAGGAACACTGAAGCTTTCTTT
>TRBV10-1|-|TRBJ1-5|-
CASTSSRVYSNQPQHF
TGCGCCAGCACCAGCAGTAGGGTGTATAGCAATCAGCCCCAGCATTTT
>TRBV25-1|-|TRBJ2-6|-
CASSELGGSGANVLTF
TGTGCCAGCAGTGAATTGGGGGGCTCTGGGGCCAACGTCCTGACTTTC
>TRBV7-8|-|TRBJ2-1|-
CASSSTGSEYNEQFF
TGTGCCAGCAGCTCCACTGGATCTGAATACAATGAGCAGTTCTTC
>TRBV28|TRBD1|TRBJ1-4|-
CASSHLGTATNEKLFF
TGTGCCAGCAGTCACCTAGGGACAGCAACTAATGAAAAACTGTTTTTT
>TRBV18|-|TRBJ1-4|-
CASSLSENEKLFF
TGTGCCAGCTCCCTCTCGGAAAATGAAAAACTGTTTTTT
>TRBV7-3|TRBD2|TRBJ2-1|once
CASSRGLAGVDEQFF
TGTGCCAGCAGCCGGGGACTAGCGGGAGTGGATGAGCAGTTCTTC
>TRBV5-1|-|TRBJ1-6|-
CASSLDRVSPNSPLHF
TGCGCCAGCAGCTTGGACAGGGTCTCTCCCAATTCACCCCTCCACTTT